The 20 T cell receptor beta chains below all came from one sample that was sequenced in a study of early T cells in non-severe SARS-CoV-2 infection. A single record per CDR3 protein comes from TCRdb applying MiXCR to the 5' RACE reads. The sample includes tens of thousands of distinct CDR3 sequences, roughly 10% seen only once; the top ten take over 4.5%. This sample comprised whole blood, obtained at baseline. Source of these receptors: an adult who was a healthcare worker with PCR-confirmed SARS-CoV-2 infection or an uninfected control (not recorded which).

The CDR3 DNA reads as TGTGCCAGCAGTCCATCAAGGGACAGTAACACCGGGGAGCTGTTTTTT. This sequence encodes CASSPSRDSNTGELFF. The chain links TRBV6-2 or TRBV6-3 to TRBJ2-2, with 7 bases lining up with TRBD1. Per the germline V gene, CDR1 is MNHEY and CDR2 is SVGEGT. This CDR3 region has 16 residues. V lost 5 bases and J lost 2; bases outside the gene matches: 8.

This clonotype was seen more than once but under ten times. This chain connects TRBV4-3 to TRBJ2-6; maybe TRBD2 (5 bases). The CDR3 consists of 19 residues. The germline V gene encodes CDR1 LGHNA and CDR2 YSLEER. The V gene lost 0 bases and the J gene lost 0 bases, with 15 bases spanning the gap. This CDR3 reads CASSQDHVGGGSGANVLTF. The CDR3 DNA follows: TGCGCCAGCAGCCAAGATCATGTGGGCGGAGGCTCTGGGGCCAACGTCCTGACTTTC.

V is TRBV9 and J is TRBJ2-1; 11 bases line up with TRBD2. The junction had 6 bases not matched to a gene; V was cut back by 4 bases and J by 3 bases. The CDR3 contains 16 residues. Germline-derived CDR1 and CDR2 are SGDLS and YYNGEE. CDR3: CASSFIAGGNYNEQFF. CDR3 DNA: TGTGCCAGCAGCTTTATAGCGGGGGGGAACTACAATGAGCAGTTCTTC. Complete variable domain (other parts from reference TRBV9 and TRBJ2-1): DSGVTQTPKHLITATGQRVTLRCSPRSGDLSVYWYQQSLDQGLQFLIQYYNGEERAKGNILERFSAQQFPDLHSELNLSSLELGDSALYFCASSFIAGGNYNEQFFGPGTRLTVL.

CDR3 in DNA: TGTGCCAGCAGTTACTACAGGGACTCACCCCTCCACTTT. Translated, it gives CASSYYRDSPLHF. The rearrangement joins TRBV6-5 to TRBJ1-6, with TRBD1 as a possible D gene (6 bases). The germline V gene has CDR1 MNHEY and CDR2 SVGAGI. Trimming took off 1 base at V and 10 bases at J, with 8 bases between the two ends. CDR3 length equals 13 residues.

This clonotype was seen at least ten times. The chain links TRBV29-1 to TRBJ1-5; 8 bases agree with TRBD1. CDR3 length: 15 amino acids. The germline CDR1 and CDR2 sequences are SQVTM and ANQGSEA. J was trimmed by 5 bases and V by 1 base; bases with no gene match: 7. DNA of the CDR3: TGCAGCGTTGAAGTTAGCGGACAGGGAGATCAGCCCCAGCATTTT. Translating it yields CSVEVSGQGDQPQHF.

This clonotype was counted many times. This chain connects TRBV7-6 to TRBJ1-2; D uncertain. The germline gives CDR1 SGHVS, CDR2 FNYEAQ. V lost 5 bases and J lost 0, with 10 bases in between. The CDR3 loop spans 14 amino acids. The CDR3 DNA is TGTGCCAGCAGCCCAGACATAGCTAACTATGGCTACACCTTC. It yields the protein CASSPDIANYGYTF.

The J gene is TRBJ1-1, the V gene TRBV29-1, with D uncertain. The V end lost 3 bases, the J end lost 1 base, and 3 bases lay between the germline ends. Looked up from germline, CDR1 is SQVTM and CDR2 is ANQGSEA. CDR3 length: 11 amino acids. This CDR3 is CSVDKNTEAFF. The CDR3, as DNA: TGCAGCGTTGATAAGAACACTGAAGCTTTCTTT.

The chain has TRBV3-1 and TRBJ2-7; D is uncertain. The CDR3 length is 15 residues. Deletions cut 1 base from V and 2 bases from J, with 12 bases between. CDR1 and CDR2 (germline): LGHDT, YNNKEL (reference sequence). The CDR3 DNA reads TGTGCCAGCAGCCAAGGGGTTGGCAACCCCTACGAGCAGTACTTC. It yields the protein CASSQGVGNPYEQYF.

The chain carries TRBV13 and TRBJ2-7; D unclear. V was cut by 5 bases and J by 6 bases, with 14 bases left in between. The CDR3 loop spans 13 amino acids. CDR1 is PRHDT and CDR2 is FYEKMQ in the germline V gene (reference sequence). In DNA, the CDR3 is TGTGCCAGCAGCCCCTATAGGGTCGGCGAGCAGTACTTC. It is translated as CASSPYRVGEQYF.

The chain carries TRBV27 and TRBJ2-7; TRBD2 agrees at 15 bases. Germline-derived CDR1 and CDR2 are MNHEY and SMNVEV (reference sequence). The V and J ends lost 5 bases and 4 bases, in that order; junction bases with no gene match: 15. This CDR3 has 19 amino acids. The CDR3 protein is CASSPPPGLAGGWGYEQYF. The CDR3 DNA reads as TGTGCCAGCAGTCCCCCCCCGGGACTAGCGGGAGGTTGGGGGTACGAGCAGTACTTC.

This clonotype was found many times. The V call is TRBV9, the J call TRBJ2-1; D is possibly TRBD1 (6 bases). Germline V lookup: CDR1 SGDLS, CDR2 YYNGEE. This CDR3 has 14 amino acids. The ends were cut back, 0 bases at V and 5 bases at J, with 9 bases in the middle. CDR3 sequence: CASSVAYRDNEQFF. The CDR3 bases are TGTGCCAGCAGCGTAGCTTACAGGGACAATGAGCAGTTCTTC.

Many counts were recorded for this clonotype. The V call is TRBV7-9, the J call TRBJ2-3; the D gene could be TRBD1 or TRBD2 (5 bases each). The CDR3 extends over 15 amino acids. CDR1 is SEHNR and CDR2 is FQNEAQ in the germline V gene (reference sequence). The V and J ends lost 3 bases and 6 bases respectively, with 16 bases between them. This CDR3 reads CASSFFGTAEDTQYF. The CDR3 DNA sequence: TGTGCCAGCAGCTTTTTTGGGACCGCCGAGGATACGCAGTATTTT. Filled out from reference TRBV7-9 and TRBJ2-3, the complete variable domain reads DTGVSQNPRHKITKRGQNVTFRCDPISEHNRLYWYRQTLGQGPEFLTYFQNEAQLEKSRLLSDRFSAERPKGSFSTLEIQRTEQGDSAMYLCASSFFGTAEDTQYFGPGTRLTVL.

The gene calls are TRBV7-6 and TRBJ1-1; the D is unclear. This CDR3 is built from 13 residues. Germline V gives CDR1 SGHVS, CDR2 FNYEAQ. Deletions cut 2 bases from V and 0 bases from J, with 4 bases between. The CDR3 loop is CASSLQVNTEAFF. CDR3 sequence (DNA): TGTGCCAGCAGCTTACAGGTGAACACTGAAGCTTTCTTT. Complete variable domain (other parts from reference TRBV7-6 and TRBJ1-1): GAGVSQSPRYKVTKRGQDVALRCDPISGHVSLYWYRQALGQGPEFLTYFNYEAQQDKSGLPNDRFSAERPEGSISTLTIQRTEQRDSAMYRCASSLQVNTEAFFGQGTRLTVV.

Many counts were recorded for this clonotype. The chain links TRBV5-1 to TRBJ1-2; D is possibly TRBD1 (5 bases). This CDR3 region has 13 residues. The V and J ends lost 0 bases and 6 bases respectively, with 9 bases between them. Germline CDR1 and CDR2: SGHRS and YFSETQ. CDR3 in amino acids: CASSLVATDGYTF. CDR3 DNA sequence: TGCGCCAGCAGCTTGGTTGCGACAGATGGCTACACCTTC.

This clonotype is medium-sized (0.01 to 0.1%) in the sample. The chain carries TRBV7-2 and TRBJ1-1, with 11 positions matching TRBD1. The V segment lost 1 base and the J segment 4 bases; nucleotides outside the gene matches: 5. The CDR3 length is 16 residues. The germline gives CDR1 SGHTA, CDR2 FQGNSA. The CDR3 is CASSLVAGTGGTEAFF. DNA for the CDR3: TGTGCCAGCAGCTTAGTCGCCGGGACAGGGGGCACTGAAGCTTTCTTT.

This CDR3 reads CAISEGLAGDTQYF. CDR3 DNA: TGTGCCATCAGTGAGGGACTAGCGGGTGATACGCAGTATTTT. V is TRBV10-3 and J is TRBJ2-3; 11 nucleotides match TRBD2. The CDR3 runs 14 residues. From germline, CDR1 is ENHRY and CDR2 SYGVKD. V shed 2 bases, J shed 6 bases, and the junction held 1 base outside the gene matches.

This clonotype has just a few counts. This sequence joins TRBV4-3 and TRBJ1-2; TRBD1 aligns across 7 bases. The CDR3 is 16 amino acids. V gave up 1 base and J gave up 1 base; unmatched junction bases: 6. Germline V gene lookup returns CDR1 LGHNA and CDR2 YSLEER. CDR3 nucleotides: TGCGCCAGCAGCCAAGCCGTGACAGGGCTTAACTATGGCTACACCTTC. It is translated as CASSQAVTGLNYGYTF.

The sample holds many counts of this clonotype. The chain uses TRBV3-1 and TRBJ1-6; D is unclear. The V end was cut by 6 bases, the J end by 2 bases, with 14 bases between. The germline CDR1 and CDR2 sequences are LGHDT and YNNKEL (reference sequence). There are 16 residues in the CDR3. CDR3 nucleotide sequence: TGTGCCAGCAGTCTGCCCGTTCCGCCCTATAATTCACCCCTCCACTTT. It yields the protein CASSLPVPPYNSPLHF.

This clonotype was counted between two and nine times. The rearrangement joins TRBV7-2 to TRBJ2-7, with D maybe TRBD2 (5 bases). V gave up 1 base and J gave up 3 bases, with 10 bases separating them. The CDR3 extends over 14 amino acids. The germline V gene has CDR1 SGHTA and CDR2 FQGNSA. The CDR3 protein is CASSLGPSNYEQYF. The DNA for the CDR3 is TGTGCCAGCAGCTTAGGTCCTAGCAACTACGAGCAGTACTTC. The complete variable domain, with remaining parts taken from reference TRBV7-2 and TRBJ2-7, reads GAGVSQSPSNKVTEKGKDVELRCDPISGHTALYWYRQSLGQGLEFLIYFQGNSAPDKSGLPSDRFSAERTGGSVSTLTIQRTQQEDSAVYLCASSLGPSNYEQYFGPGTRLTVT.

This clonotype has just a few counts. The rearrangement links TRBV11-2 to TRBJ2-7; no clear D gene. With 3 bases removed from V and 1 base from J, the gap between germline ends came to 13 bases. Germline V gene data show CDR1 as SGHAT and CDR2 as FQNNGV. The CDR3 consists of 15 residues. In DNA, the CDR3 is TGTGCCAGCAGCTTGGTTTACGCGAGGTCCTACGAGCAGTACTTC. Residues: CASSLVYARSYEQYF.